Below are 5 T cell receptor beta chains sequenced from a single sample in a study of cytomegalovirus exposure and HLA in healthy donors. The PCR contained 60 Vbeta and 13 Jbeta primers. Assay used: immunoSEQ multiplex PCR; TCRdb lists only in-frame clones, some missing. This table has about 160,000 clones, 70% to 85% appearing once. The sample taken for sequencing was PBMCs. The receptors here all came from a male donor in good health and CMV-seronegative.

The CDR3 sequence: CASTAGGYQETQYF. The CDR3 DNA sequence: TGTGCCAGCACGGCGGGGGGGTACCAAGAGACCCAGTACTTC. The rearrangement links TRBV6-5 to TRBJ2-5, with 9 bases lining up with TRBD2. The junction had 3 bases not matched to a gene; V was cut back by 7 bases and J by 0 bases. The CDR3 totals 14 residues. CDR1 and CDR2 from the germline V gene are MNHEY and SVGAGI.

This chain joins TRBV4-2 and TRBJ2-2, with TRBD2 matching 8 bases. J was trimmed by 0 bases and V by 0 bases; bases with no gene match: 3. The CDR3 spans 17 residues. CDR1 LGHNA and CDR2 YNFKEQ come from the germline V gene. CDR3 coding DNA: TGTGCCAGCAGCCAAGAAGGGGGACTAGCGAACACCGGGGAGCTGTTTTTT. Protein product: CASSQEGGLANTGELFF.

The V gene is TRBV6-5, the J gene TRBJ2-7, with TRBD2 identical over 7 bases. Germline V lookup: CDR1 MNHEY, CDR2 SVGAGI. The CDR3 covers 15 residues. Trimming removed 5 bases from V and 7 bases from J; junction bases left unmatched: 14. The CDR3 is CASSRVGGGLDEQYF. CDR3 DNA: TGTGCCAGCAGTCGTGTCGGGGGAGGGTTGGATGAGCAGTACTTC.

The rearrangement uses TRBV9 and TRBJ2-5; 13 bases line up with TRBD2. CDR3 size: 17 residues. V trimming: 2 bases; J trimming: 0 bases; junction bases outside the gene matches: 4. Germline V gene data show CDR1 as SGDLS and CDR2 as YYNGEE. The CDR3 DNA reads TGTGCCAGCAGCGTCACTAGCGGGGGGGACTACCAAGAGACCCAGTACTTC. It encodes CASSVTSGGDYQETQYF.

J is TRBJ2-1 and V is TRBV7-2; no firm D call. V lost 1 base, J lost 6 bases, and 4 bases lay in between. CDR3 length equals 12 residues. Germline V gives CDR1 SGHTA, CDR2 FQGNSA. CDR3 sequence: CASSLVGNEQFF. CDR3 bases: TGTGCCAGCAGCTTAGTCGGCAATGAGCAGTTCTTC.